Following are 32 T cell receptor beta chains from one sample sequenced in a study of blood T cells in healthy people across ages (dated by TCRdb to 2015 to 2017). The library relied on 5' RACE. The reads were generated on an Illumina HiSeq 2500. The second PCR ran for about 7 to 11 cycles and used a J-beta primer mix along with a sample-barcoded 5' primer. Clones were called with MiXCR by TCRdb after fastp trimmed the public reads at Q25, and only in-frame beta chains were retained. Each entry merges the rows of one CDR3 protein and shows their most common DNA and genes. This sample has 650,000 to 800,000 distinct CDR3 sequences in its table, and roughly 44% of those were observed once. The leading ten clones occupy around 18% of the sample. Sequenced: blood. The receptors were gathered from a man between 60 and 75 years old in good health.

The V gene is TRBV11-2, the J gene TRBJ2-7; 10 bases match TRBD2. V lost 3 bases and J lost 0; bases outside the gene matches: 2. Germline loops: CDR1 SGHAT, CDR2 FQNNGV. The CDR3 is 15 amino acids. The CDR3 here is CASSFVAGGSYEQYF. The CDR3, as DNA: TGTGCCAGCAGCTTCGTAGCGGGGGGCTCCTACGAGCAGTACTTC. The complete variable domain, with remaining parts taken from reference TRBV11-2 and TRBJ2-7, reads EAGVAQSPRYKIIEKRQSVAFWCNPISGHATLYWYQQILGQGPKLLIQFQNNGVVDDSQLPKDRFSAERLKGVDSTLKIQPAKLEDSAVYLCASSFVAGGSYEQYFGPGTRLTVT.

This clonotype has only a few counts. The chain joins TRBV7-2 to TRBJ2-5; D gene ambiguous. The CDR3 has 9 residues. The germline V and J ends were trimmed by 5 bases and 13 bases, with 8 bases remaining between them. CDR1 is SGHTA and CDR2 is FQGNSA in the germline V gene. CDR3 in DNA: TGTGCCAGCAGCCCCGGTCGGTACTTC. The encoded protein is CASSPGRYF.

The chain uses TRBV12-3 or TRBV12-4 and TRBJ2-7; maybe TRBD2 (5 bases). This CDR3 has 16 amino acids. V was clipped by 2 bases and J by 0 bases, with 14 bases between them. The CDR3 DNA follows: TGTGCCAGCAGTTTATCGCGGGCCTCGGGCTCCTACGAGCAGTACTTC. It encodes CASSLSRASGSYEQYF.

The chain couples TRBV20-1 to TRBJ2-3; 9 bases line up with TRBD1. Germline V lookup: CDR1 DFQATT, CDR2 SNEGSKA (reference sequence). Losses at the gene ends were 7 bases for V and 4 bases for J; bases not matched to a gene: 9. The CDR3 consists of 14 residues. DNA of the CDR3: TGCAGTGGTTCGGGACAGGGATTCGCAGATACGCAGTATTTT. The encoded protein is CSGSGQGFADTQYF.

J is TRBJ2-5 and V is TRBV5-6; D is possibly TRBD1 (6 bases). This CDR3 comprises 17 residues. V lost 4 bases and J lost 0, with 19 bases in between. Germline-derived CDR1 and CDR2 are SGHDT and YYEEEE. CDR3 protein: CASSRNPNRAYQETQYF. The DNA of the CDR3 is TGTGCCAGCAGCCGGAATCCTAACAGGGCGTACCAAGAGACCCAGTACTTC.

J is TRBJ2-5 and V is TRBV12-3 or TRBV12-4; 7 positions match TRBD2. Matching the DNA end better, TRBJ2-7 makes the J call doubtful. The CDR3 totals 14 residues. CDR3 region: CASRGGLGDYEQYF. The CDR3 DNA reads as TGTGCCAGCAGGGGCGGACTAGGGGACTACGAGCAGTACTTC.

This clonotype was counted only a few times. The chain joins TRBV12-3 or TRBV12-4 to TRBJ2-4; TRBD1 matches at 7 bases. The CDR3 has 16 residues. V was clipped by 4 bases and J by 1 base; unmatched bases: 7. CDR3 in DNA: TGTGCCAGCAGTTGGCCCGCACAGGGGGCCAAAAACATTCAGTACTTC. Translation gives CASSWPAQGAKNIQYF.

This chain joins TRBV6-6 and TRBJ1-5, with 8 bases identical to TRBD1. The length of the CDR3 is 16 residues. J lost 3 bases, V lost 0 bases, and 4 bases had no gene match. CDR1 and CDR2 from the germline V gene are MNHNY and SVGAGI (reference sequence). CDR3 residues: CASSYSMTGANQPQHF. CDR3 nucleotides: TGTGCCAGCAGTTACTCGATGACAGGGGCCAATCAGCCCCAGCATTTT.

DNA for the CDR3: TGTGCCACCAGTGTCCCCGAGCATTTCGAGCAGTTCTTC. Amino acids: CATSVPEHFEQFF. The chain has TRBV24-1 and TRBJ2-1; no definite D call. Trimming took 5 bases from V and 10 from J, leaving 14 bases between them. The CDR3 sequence is 13 residues long. The germline gives CDR1 KGHDR, CDR2 SFDVKD.

The chain combines TRBV20-1 with TRBJ1-2; the match to TRBD1 covers 8 bases. From germline, CDR1 is DFQATT and CDR2 SNEGSKA (reference sequence). Losses at the gene ends were 7 bases for V and 11 bases for J; bases not matched to a gene: 6. The CDR3 spans 10 residues. CDR3 in amino acids: CSGDRKGYTF. The CDR3 nucleotides are TGCAGTGGGGACAGGAAGGGGTACACCTTC.

The rearrangement joins TRBV10-3 to TRBJ2-5; 10 bases map to TRBD2. J gave up 5 bases and V 11 bases, and 14 bases lay outside the gene matches. Looked up from germline, CDR1 is ENHRY and CDR2 is SYGVKD. This CDR3 region has 15 residues. The CDR3 region is CAVKRSGGQEETQYF. DNA for the CDR3: TGTGCCGTCAAACGTAGCGGGGGGCAGGAGGAGACCCAGTACTTC.

This clonotype was counted a few times. J is TRBJ1-4 and V is TRBV12-3 or TRBV12-4; TRBD1 matches at 9 bases. The CDR3 length is 14 residues. Germline trimming cut 5 bases from V and 7 bases from J; bases unmatched to any gene: 5. The CDR3 sequence: CASSHGTGLEKLFF. CDR3 in DNA: TGTGCCAGCAGTCACGGGACAGGGCTTGAAAAACTGTTTTTT.

The V gene is TRBV5-1, the J gene TRBJ2-5, with TRBD2 identical over 9 bases. From germline, CDR1 is SGHRS and CDR2 YFSETQ. With V trimmed by 4 bases and J by 0 bases, 7 bases remained unmatched. The CDR3 is 16 residues long. CDR3 loop: CASSKNLAGYQETQYF. The CDR3 DNA reads as TGCGCCAGCAGCAAGAATCTAGCGGGGTACCAAGAGACCCAGTACTTC.

This clonotype showed up just a few times. The genes are TRBV7-2 and TRBJ1-5; 8 positions agree with TRBD1. Germline CDR1 is SGHTA and CDR2 is FQGNSA. J gave up 6 bases and V 3 bases, and 7 bases lay outside the gene matches. CDR3 length: 15 amino acids. The CDR3 DNA is TGTGCCAGCAGCTTTCAAACAGGGGGTAGTCAGCCCCAGCATTTT. It encodes CASSFQTGGSQPQHF.

This clonotype showed up just once. This chain joins TRBV6-2 or TRBV6-3 and TRBJ2-7; D assignment may be TRBD1 or TRBD2 (5 bases each). The CDR3 consists of 13 residues. The ends were cut back, 5 bases at V and 5 bases at J, with 13 bases in the middle. From germline, CDR1 is MNHEY and CDR2 SVGEGT. This CDR3 is CASSKPRDHEQYF. In nucleotides, the CDR3 is TGTGCCAGCAGTAAACCTAGGGACCACGAGCAGTACTTC.

The chain combines TRBV29-1 with TRBJ1-5; D is perhaps TRBD1 (6 bases). V lost 6 bases and J 6 bases, leaving 15 bases between the germline ends. CDR1 is SQVTM and CDR2 is ANQGSEA in the germline V gene. The CDR3 loop spans 13 amino acids. In nucleotides, the CDR3 is TGCAGCGTCCAGACAGGTGAAGGTCAGCCCCAGCATTTT. This translates into CSVQTGEGQPQHF.

J is TRBJ2-7 and V is TRBV29-1; 9 nucleotides line up with TRBD2. Trimming at V came to 0 bases and at J to 0 bases, leaving 3 bases not matched to a gene. The CDR3 consists of 15 residues. Germline V gene sequence: CDR1 SQVTM, CDR2 ANQGSEA. In DNA form, the CDR3 reads TGCAGCGTTGAAGATAGTAGCGGGAGCTCCTACGAGCAGTACTTC. Translating it yields CSVEDSSGSSYEQYF.

The V gene is TRBV28, the J gene TRBJ1-6, with D unclear. Germline values: CDR1 MDHEN, CDR2 SYDVKM. The V gene lost 5 bases and the J gene lost 0 bases, with 11 bases spanning the gap. This CDR3 is 16 amino acids long. CDR3: CASSARSSSYNSPLHF. For the CDR3, the DNA is TGTGCCAGCAGTGCCCGAAGTAGCTCCTATAATTCACCCCTCCACTTT.

This clonotype was picked up a small number of times. The chain combines TRBV4-1 with TRBJ1-6; D uncertain. This CDR3 is 17 amino acids long. In germline, CDR1 is MGHRA, CDR2 YSYEKL. The ends were cut back, 1 base at V and 9 bases at J, with 19 bases in the middle. CDR3 in DNA: TGCGCCAGCAGCCAAGGTGAGCTAGGACGGGCGCTTTCACCCCTCCACTTT. Residues: CASSQGELGRALSPLHF.

The J gene is TRBJ2-4, the V gene TRBV5-6; the match to TRBD1 covers 7 bases. The better agreement between TRBJ2-7 and the DNA end casts doubt on the J call. Looked up from germline, CDR1 is SGHDT and CDR2 is YYEEEE. The CDR3 covers 15 residues. CDR3 region: CASSLGGRGYDEQYF. The DNA for the CDR3 is TGTGCCAGCAGCTTAGGGGGCAGGGGTTACGACGAGCAGTACTTC.

This clonotype was observed a few times. The genes are TRBV3-1 and TRBJ1-2; the D gene is possibly TRBD1 (5 bases). The V end was cut by 3 bases, the J end by 7 bases, with 18 bases between. Per germline, CDR1 LGHDT and CDR2 YNNKEL (reference sequence). CDR3 length: 15 amino acids. The CDR3: CASSQGPRGSAGYTF. The CDR3 nucleotides read TGTGCCAGCAGCCAGGGTCCACGGGGGAGTGCTGGCTACACCTTC. Based on the CDR3 plus reference TRBV3-1 and TRBJ1-2, the full variable domain is DTAVSQTPKYLVTQMGNDKSIKCEQNLGHDTMYWYKQDSKKFLKIMFSYNNKELIINETVPNRFSPKSPDKAHLNLHINSLELGDSAVYFCASSQGPRGSAGYTFGSGTRLTVV.

This chain connects TRBV14 to TRBJ1-1; 7 bases align to TRBD1. The CDR3 length is 16 residues. V lost 3 bases and J lost 4; bases outside the gene matches: 11. CDR1 is SGHDN and CDR2 is FVKESK in the germline V gene. The CDR3 here is CASSHRRGGWSTEAFF. DNA of the CDR3: TGTGCCAGCAGCCACCGACGAGGGGGCTGGAGCACTGAAGCTTTCTTT. Drawing the rest from reference TRBV14 and TRBJ1-1, the complete variable domain is EAGVTQFPSHSVIEKGQTVTLRCDPISGHDNLYWYRRVMGKEIKFLLHFVKESKQDESGMPNNRFLAERTGGTYSTLKVQPAELEDSGVYFCASSHRRGGWSTEAFFGQGTRLTVV.

This clonotype appeared a few times. This chain connects TRBV20-1 to TRBJ1-2, with 8 bases aligning to TRBD1. V lost 4 bases to trimming and J lost 2 bases; unmatched junction nucleotides: 9. Looked up from germline, CDR1 is DFQATT and CDR2 is SNEGSKA (reference sequence). This CDR3 has 15 amino acids. In nucleotides, the CDR3 is TGCAGTGCTATAAGACAGGGGTCTGGCAACTATGGCTACACCTTC. The encoded protein is CSAIRQGSGNYGYTF.

The gene calls are TRBV6-5 and TRBJ1-2, with D possibly being TRBD1 (5 bases). Germline lookup yields CDR1 MNHEY and CDR2 SVGAGI. CDR3 size: 15 residues. The ends were cut back, 7 bases at V and 7 bases at J, with 22 bases in the middle. As DNA, the CDR3 is TGTGCCAGCACCTCGACAGTCTTGATGGGGAGTGGCTACACCTTC. It translates to CASTSTVLMGSGYTF.

This clonotype was counted only a few times. The chain couples TRBV28 to TRBJ2-7, with 11 bases fitting TRBD2. The V gene's germline CDR1 is MDHEN and CDR2 SYDVKM. The CDR3 is 17 residues long. V shed 3 bases, J shed 3 bases, and the junction held 10 bases outside the gene matches. DNA of the CDR3: TGTGCCAGCAGTTTCCGGCTAGCGGGGGGCCCGGGCTACGAGCAGTACTTC. Amino acid sequence: CASSFRLAGGPGYEQYF. Complete variable domain (other parts from reference TRBV28 and TRBJ2-7): DVKVTQSSRYLVKRTGEKVFLECVQDMDHENMFWYRQDPGLGLRLIYFSYDVKMKEKGDIPEGYSVSREKKERFSLILESASTNQTSMYLCASSFRLAGGPGYEQYFGPGTRLTVT.

Notes on this clonotype: Its ends do not fully match the called genes, so a read error is possible. The genes are TRBV14 and TRBJ1-1, with 9 nucleotides matching TRBD1. The CDR3 runs to 16 residues. Germline V lookup: CDR1 SGHDN, CDR2 FVKESK. The CDR3 nucleotides are TGTGCCACCAGCCTGACTCTGGGACAGGGTGGCACTGAAGCTTTCTTT. Translating it yields CATSLTLGQGGTEAFF. The whole variable domain, filled in from reference TRBV14 and TRBJ1-1, reads EAGVTQFPSHSVIEKGQTVTLRCDPISGHDNLYWYRRVMGKEIKFLLHFVKESKQDESGMPNNRFLAERTGGTYSTLKVQPAELEDSGVYFCATSLTLGQGGTEAFFGQGTRLTVV.

Only a few counts were recorded for this clonotype. This sequence joins TRBV20-1 and TRBJ1-4, with D possibly being TRBD1 (5 bases). Germline CDR1 and CDR2: DFQATT and SNEGSKA (reference sequence). The CDR3 has 18 residues. Between the trimmed V and J ends, which lost 1 base and 0 bases, there was a span of 18 bases. The CDR3 coding sequence is TGCAGTGCTAGAGGAGAAGGCAGGGCCTTCACAACTAATGAAAAACTGTTTTTT. Translating gives CSARGEGRAFTTNEKLFF.

The chain joins TRBV30 to TRBJ2-5; D is perhaps TRBD2 (6 bases). The germline V gene encodes CDR1 GTSNPN and CDR2 SVGIG (reference sequence). The CDR3 loop spans 14 amino acids. Trimming took 4 bases from V and 11 from J, leaving 23 bases between them. As DNA, the CDR3 is TGTGCCTGGAACGCCGGGACTTCCGTAAGGGAGCAGTACTTC. This translates into CAWNAGTSVREQYF.

The V call is TRBV10-3, the J call TRBJ2-5; D perhaps matches TRBD1 (6 bases). Trimming shortened V by 3 bases and J by 2 bases, and 19 bases separated the two germline ends. CDR3 length equals 17 residues. Germline-derived CDR1 and CDR2 are ENHRY and SYGVKD. In nucleotides, the CDR3 is TGTGCCATCAGTGATGCGCCGGGACATGGACGGCAAGAGACCCAGTACTTC. Its protein product is CAISDAPGHGRQETQYF.

The V call is TRBV3-1, the J call TRBJ2-1; 9 nucleotides match TRBD1. Germline values: CDR1 LGHDT, CDR2 YNNKEL (reference sequence). This CDR3 is built from 18 residues. V was clipped by 1 base and J by 1 base; unmatched bases: 8. DNA for the CDR3: TGTGCCAGCAGCCAAGGTACCGGGACAGGGTTGTCCTACAATGAGCAGTTCTTC. Translated, it gives CASSQGTGTGLSYNEQFF.

The rearrangement uses TRBV7-2 and TRBJ2-7; D could derive from TRBD1 or TRBD2 (5 bases each). The CDR3 contains 15 residues. Germline V gene data show CDR1 as SGHTA and CDR2 as FQGNSA. The V and J ends lost 5 bases and 0 bases respectively, with 14 bases between them. The CDR3 spells CASSRQRGSSYEQYF. CDR3 DNA sequence: TGTGCCAGCAGCCGCCAGAGGGGTAGCTCCTACGAGCAGTACTTC.

The chain recombines TRBV3-1 with TRBJ2-3, with 8 bases fitting TRBD2. V trimming: 1 base; J trimming: 2 bases; junction bases outside the gene matches: 8. The length of the CDR3 is 17 residues. CDR1 and CDR2 (germline): LGHDT, YNNKEL (reference sequence). CDR3: CASSQGIWRGVTDTQYF. Written as DNA, the CDR3 is TGTGCCAGCAGCCAAGGGATTTGGCGGGGGGTCACAGATACGCAGTATTTT.